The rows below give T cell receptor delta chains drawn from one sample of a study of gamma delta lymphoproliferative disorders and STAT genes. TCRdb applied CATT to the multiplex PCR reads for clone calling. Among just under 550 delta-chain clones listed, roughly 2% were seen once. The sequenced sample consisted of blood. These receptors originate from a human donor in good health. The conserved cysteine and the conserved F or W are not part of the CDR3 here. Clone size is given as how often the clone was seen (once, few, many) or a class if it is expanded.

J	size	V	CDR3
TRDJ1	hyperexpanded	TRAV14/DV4	AMRVSARYWGILATDKLI